The table lists the clone carrying this TCR beta chain with many counts. Its antigen is as yet unknown. The sample originates from a study of T cells in Graves' hyperthyroidism and ophthalmopathy. Patients affected by ophthalmopathy presented a Clinical Activity Score of at least 3, a NOSPECS grade of at least 4, and disease duration below 3 months. CDR1 and CDR2 from the germline V gene are MNHEY and SVGEGT. The CDR3 is 16 amino acids. V lost 1 base and J lost 4; bases outside the gene matches: 8. Study results and limitations: Appearing also in blood were most of the thyroid clonotypes expanded above 0.001. A 13 V-J model separated ophthalmopathy from stable hyperthyroidism.

The TCR beta CDR3 regions underwent amplification using RNA transcripts as the source. HTBI primers drove first-round RT-PCR of the TCR CDR3. MiXCR, applied by TCRdb to the multiplex PCR reads, yields one record per CDR3 protein. The sample gives almost 350,000 distinct CDR3 sequences, roughly 20% of which show up once; roughly a sixth is in the top ten. This receptor was obtained from a woman in her 40s with Graves' ophthalmopathy. The sample consisted of blood. The chain links TRBV6-2 or TRBV6-3 to TRBJ2-7; 9 bases line up with TRBD2. The CDR3 loop is CASSYLREGLWYEQYF. As DNA, the CDR3 is TGTGCCAGCAGTTACTTGCGGGAGGGCCTATGGTACGAGCAGTACTTC.